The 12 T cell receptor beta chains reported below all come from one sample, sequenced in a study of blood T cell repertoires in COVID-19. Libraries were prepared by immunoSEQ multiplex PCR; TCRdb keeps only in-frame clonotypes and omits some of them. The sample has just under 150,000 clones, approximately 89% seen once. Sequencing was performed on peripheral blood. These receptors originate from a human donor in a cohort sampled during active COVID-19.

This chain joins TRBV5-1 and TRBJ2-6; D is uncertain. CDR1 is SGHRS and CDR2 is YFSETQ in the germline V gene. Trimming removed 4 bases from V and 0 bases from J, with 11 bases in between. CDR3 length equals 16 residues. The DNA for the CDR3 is TGCGCCAGCAGCCCCCCGTCCCTCTCTGGGGCCAACGTCCTGACTTTC. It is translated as CASSPPSLSGANVLTF.

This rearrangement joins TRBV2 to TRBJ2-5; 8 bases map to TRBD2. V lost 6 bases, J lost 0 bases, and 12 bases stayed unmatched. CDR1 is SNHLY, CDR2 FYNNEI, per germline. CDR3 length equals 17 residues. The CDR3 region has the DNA TGTGCCAGCAGCGCTAGCGGGCAAGTCCTTTACCAAGAGACCCAGTACTTC. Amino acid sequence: CASSASGQVLYQETQYF.

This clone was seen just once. CDR3 protein: CASSPGGAQADTQYF. CDR3 coding DNA: TGTGCCAGCAGCCCCGGGGGGGCCCAGGCAGATACGCAGTATTTT. This chain joins TRBV9 and TRBJ2-3; 8 nucleotides match TRBD2. Losses at the gene ends were 4 bases for V and 4 bases for J; bases not matched to a gene: 8. Germline V gene sequence: CDR1 SGDLS, CDR2 YYNGEE. CDR3 length equals 15 residues.

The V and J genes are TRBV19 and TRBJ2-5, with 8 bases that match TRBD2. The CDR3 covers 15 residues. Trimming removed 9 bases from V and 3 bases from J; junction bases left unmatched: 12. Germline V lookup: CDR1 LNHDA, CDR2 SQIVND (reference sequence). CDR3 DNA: TGTGCCAGCAAGGTGGGGGGTAGCGGGGAAGAGACCCAGTACTTC. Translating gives CASKVGGSGEETQYF.

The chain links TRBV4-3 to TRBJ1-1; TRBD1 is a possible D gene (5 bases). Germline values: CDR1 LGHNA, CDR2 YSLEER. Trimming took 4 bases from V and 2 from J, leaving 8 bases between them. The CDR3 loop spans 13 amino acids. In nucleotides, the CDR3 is TGCGCCAGCAGCCTGACAGTAAACACTGAAGCTTTCTTT. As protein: CASSLTVNTEAFF.

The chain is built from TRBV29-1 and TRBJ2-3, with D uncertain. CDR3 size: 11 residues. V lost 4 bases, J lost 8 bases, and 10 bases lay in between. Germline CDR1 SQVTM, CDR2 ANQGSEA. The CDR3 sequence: CSVAESGTQYF. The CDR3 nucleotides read TGCAGCGTTGCAGAATCGGGTACGCAGTATTTT.

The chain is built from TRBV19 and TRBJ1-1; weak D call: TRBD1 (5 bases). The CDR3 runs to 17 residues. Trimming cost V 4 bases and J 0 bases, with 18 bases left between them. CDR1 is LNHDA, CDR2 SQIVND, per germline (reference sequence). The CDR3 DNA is TGTGCCAGTAGTAGGATGTGGGGACTTCATGTGAACACTGAAGCTTTCTTT. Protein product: CASSRMWGLHVNTEAFF. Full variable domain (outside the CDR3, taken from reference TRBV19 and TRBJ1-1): DGGITQSPKYLFRKEGQNVTLSCEQNLNHDAMYWYRQDPGQGLRLIYYSQIVNDFQKGDIAEGYSVSREKKESFPLTVTSAQKNPTAFYLCASSRMWGLHVNTEAFFGQGTRLTVV.

CDR3 residues: CASSSISGPLGGAQYF. The CDR3 nucleotides read TGTGCCAGCAGCTCGATCTCGGGGCCGTTGGGAGGGGCCCAGTACTTC. The V call is TRBV11-2, the J call TRBJ2-5, with 7 bases that match TRBD2. V shed 4 bases and J 9 bases; nucleotides not matched to a gene: 17. The CDR3 length is 16 residues. Germline V gene sequence: CDR1 SGHAT, CDR2 FQNNGV.

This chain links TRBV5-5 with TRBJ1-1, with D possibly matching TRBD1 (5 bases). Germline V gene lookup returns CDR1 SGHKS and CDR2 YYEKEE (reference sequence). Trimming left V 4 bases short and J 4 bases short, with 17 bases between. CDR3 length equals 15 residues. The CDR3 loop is CASSAGVLEGTEAFF. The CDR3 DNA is TGTGCCAGCAGCGCGGGGGTCCTCGAGGGCACTGAAGCTTTCTTT.

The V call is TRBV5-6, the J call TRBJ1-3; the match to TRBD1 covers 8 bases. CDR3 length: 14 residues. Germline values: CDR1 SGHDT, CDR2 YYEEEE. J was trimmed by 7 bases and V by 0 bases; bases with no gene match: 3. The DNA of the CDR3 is TGTGCCAGCAGCTTGGGGACAGGGTTTAACACCATATATTTT. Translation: CASSLGTGFNTIYF.

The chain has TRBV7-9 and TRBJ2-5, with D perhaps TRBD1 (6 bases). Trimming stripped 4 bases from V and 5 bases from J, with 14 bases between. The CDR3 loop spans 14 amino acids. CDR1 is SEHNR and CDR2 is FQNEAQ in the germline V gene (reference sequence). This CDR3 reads CASSSTDTGETQYF. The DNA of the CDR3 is TGTGCCAGCAGCTCGACCGACACAGGGGAGACCCAGTACTTC.

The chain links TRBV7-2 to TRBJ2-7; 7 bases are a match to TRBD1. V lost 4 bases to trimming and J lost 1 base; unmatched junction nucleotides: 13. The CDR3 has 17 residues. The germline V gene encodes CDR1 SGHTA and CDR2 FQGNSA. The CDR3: CASSYRVGGFTSYEQYF. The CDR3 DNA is TGTGCCAGCAGCTACCGAGTAGGGGGCTTTACATCCTACGAGCAGTACTTC.